This T cell receptor beta chain was sequenced during a study of cytotoxic CD8 clonotypes in ibrutinib-treated CLL. Study conclusions and caveats: Ibrutinib response saw clonality rise, and progression saw it return toward baseline.

About this clone: Its antigen is still unknown.

CDR3 length: 14 residues. Germline V CDR1 and CDR2: SGHTA, FQGNSA. The V and J ends lost 5 bases and 12 bases, in that order; junction bases with no gene match: 8. Depth targeted 1 in 200,000 to 1 in 1 million T cells, averaging roughly 9.7x coverage per clonotype. Assay: immunoSEQ multiplex PCR; the TCRdb copy retains only in-frame clones and omits some. The sample gives 35,000 to 50,000 clones, less than 85% of which show up once; roughly 9.1% is in the top ten. The receptor was derived from a human donor with chronic lymphocytic leukemia. The input for sequencing was PBMCs, taken at disease progression, from a patient treated with ibrutinib. This sequence joins TRBV7-2 and TRBJ2-1; TRBD2 matches 12 bases. Written as DNA, the CDR3 is TGTGCCAGCAGCATACTAGCGGGGGGCCAGGTGCAGTTCTTC. Its protein is CASSILAGGQVQFF.